These 17 T cell receptor beta chains share one sample of origin, sequenced in a study of shared clonotypes between healthy human individuals. The data were produced by immunoSEQ multiplex PCR, yet TCRdb's version contains in-frame clones alone and is incomplete. The table shows fewer than 500,000 clones, with approximately 79% occurring only once. Material for sequencing was PBMCs. Every receptor here comes from a woman in her thirties or forties in good health. Some clones in this sample may be carry-over from other donors' samples.

The chain couples TRBV5-1 to TRBJ2-1; D not certain. Deletions cut 4 bases from V and 0 bases from J, with 11 bases between. The CDR3 loop spans 15 amino acids. Germline values: CDR1 SGHRS, CDR2 YFSETQ. This chain's CDR3 is CASSRSRTSYNEQFF. In DNA form, the CDR3 reads TGCGCCAGCAGCAGAAGTAGGACCTCCTACAATGAGCAGTTCTTC.

This clone was observed many times. V usage is TRBV29-1 and J usage is TRBJ1-2; D gene uncertain. This CDR3 has 14 amino acids. Per germline, CDR1 SQVTM and CDR2 ANQGSEA. V gave up 0 bases and J gave up 6 bases, with 14 bases separating them. CDR3 protein: CSVEERAFMDGYTF. The CDR3 DNA reads as TGCAGCGTTGAAGAAAGGGCATTTATGGATGGCTACACCTTC.

The chain carries TRBV28 and TRBJ2-1; weak D call: TRBD1 (8 bases). Trimming shortened V by 3 bases and J by 5 bases, and 20 bases separated the two germline ends. The CDR3 totals 17 residues. Germline CDR1 MDHEN, CDR2 SYDVKM. The CDR3 region is CASSFRPTGGLNNEQFF. The CDR3 DNA follows: TGTGCCAGCAGTTTCCGCCCTACAGGGGGACTAAACAATGAGCAGTTCTTC.

This clone was recorded a few times. The rearrangement uses TRBV9 and TRBJ2-3; D call uncertain. The CDR3 totals 15 residues. Germline CDR1 reads SGDLS; CDR2 reads YYNGEE. V lost 0 bases and J lost 5, with 13 bases in between. As DNA, the CDR3 is TGTGCCAGCAGCGTAGGGGGATTAGGTGGAGATACGCAGTATTTT. Protein product: CASSVGGLGGDTQYF.

The chain joins TRBV7-9 to TRBJ1-1; 7 bases are shared with TRBD1. The CDR3 extends over 13 amino acids. Looked up from germline, CDR1 is SEHNR and CDR2 is FQNEAQ (reference sequence). Trimming removed 7 bases from V and 3 bases from J; junction bases left unmatched: 5. This chain's CDR3 is CASMTGTYTEAFF. In DNA, the CDR3 is TGTGCCAGCATGACAGGGACTTACACTGAAGCTTTCTTT.

CDR3 sequence: CASSPRQIGAPDTQYF. The CDR3 DNA follows: TGTGCCAGCTCACCACGCCAGATAGGGGCCCCAGATACGCAGTATTTT. This chain connects TRBV18 to TRBJ2-3; D may be TRBD1 (5 bases). Trimming stripped 1 base from V and 4 bases from J, with 15 bases between. This CDR3 spans 16 amino acids. Germline loops: CDR1 KGHSH, CDR2 LQKENI.

As for this clone: The sample carries other DNA sequences with the same CDR3. The V call is TRBV4-2, the J call TRBJ2-7; the D is unclear. Between the trimmed V and J ends, which lost 1 base and 5 bases, there was a span of 12 bases. CDR1 is LGHNA, CDR2 YNFKEQ, per germline. The CDR3 runs 14 residues. The CDR3 loop reads CASSQGIQSDEQYF. CDR3 nucleotide sequence: TGTGCCAGCAGCCAAGGGATCCAGTCGGACGAGCAGTACTTC.

V usage is TRBV28 and J usage is TRBJ1-1; TRBD1 might be the D (5 bases). CDR1 and CDR2 (germline): MDHEN, SYDVKM. Trimming took off 8 bases at V and 5 bases at J, with 15 bases between the two ends. The CDR3 has 13 residues. The CDR3 spells CASVPGTRTEAFF. CDR3 bases: TGTGCCAGCGTACCCGGGACGAGGACTGAAGCTTTCTTT.

The chain has TRBV7-9 and TRBJ1-5, with D perhaps TRBD1 (5 bases). Germline CDR1 reads SEHNR; CDR2 reads FQNEAQ (reference sequence). CDR3 length: 14 amino acids. With 5 bases removed from V and 5 bases from J, the gap between germline ends came to 13 bases. This CDR3 is CASSKGPFDQPQHF. The CDR3 DNA sequence: TGTGCCAGCAGCAAGGGACCCTTTGATCAGCCCCAGCATTTT.

This clone was observed a handful of times. J is TRBJ1-2 and V is TRBV7-2; TRBD1 is a possible D gene (6 bases). The V and J ends lost 5 bases and 6 bases respectively, with 13 bases between them. Germline values: CDR1 SGHTA, CDR2 FQGNSA. The CDR3 length is 13 residues. CDR3 amino acids: CASSPDRRNGYTF. In DNA form, the CDR3 reads TGTGCCAGCAGCCCAGACAGGCGTAATGGCTACACCTTC.

The chain employs TRBV6-1 and TRBJ2-7; D may be TRBD2 (7 bases). Germline V lookup: CDR1 MNHNS, CDR2 SASEGT. With 7 bases removed from V and 1 base from J, the gap between germline ends came to 14 bases. This CDR3 is 14 amino acids long. The DNA for the CDR3 is TGTGCCAGCATCTTAGGGGGGGGTTCCTACGAGCAGTACTTC. Amino acid sequence: CASILGGGSYEQYF.

J is TRBJ2-7 and V is TRBV21-1; the D call in the table, TRBD2, was not verified against the DNA. TRBV21-1 is shown as a pseudogene. The CDR3 has 15 amino acids. The CDR3 DNA reads as TGTGCCAGCAGCATCCCTAGCGGGAGGGGTTACGAGCAGTACTTC. Its protein is CASSIPSGRGYEQYF.

V usage is TRBV5-6 and J usage is TRBJ1-3, with D possibly being TRBD1 (6 bases). The CDR3 totals 13 residues. The germline V and J ends were trimmed by 5 bases and 4 bases, with 10 bases remaining between them. Germline-derived CDR1 and CDR2 are SGHDT and YYEEEE. The CDR3 is CASSTGSGNTIYF. In DNA, the CDR3 is TGTGCCAGCAGTACAGGGTCCGGAAACACCATATATTTT.

This chain joins TRBV7-6 and TRBJ2-7, with 10 bases matching TRBD1. The CDR3 has 17 amino acids. The V and J ends lost 5 bases and 3 bases, in that order; junction bases with no gene match: 13. Germline loops: CDR1 SGHVS, CDR2 FNYEAQ. As DNA, the CDR3 is TGTGCCAGCAGCGTCAGACCCGGGACAGGGGCCGACTACGAGCAGTACTTC. As protein: CASSVRPGTGADYEQYF.

This sequence joins TRBV6-4 and TRBJ2-5; the D gene is possibly TRBD1 (6 bases). V was trimmed by 7 bases and J by 2 bases, leaving 23 bases between them. The CDR3 is made up of 17 amino acids. Germline CDR1 is MRHNA and CDR2 is SNTAGT. The CDR3 sequence is CASTTPRGGREQETQYF. In DNA form, the CDR3 reads TGTGCCAGCACCACCCCGCGAGGGGGAAGGGAACAAGAGACCCAGTACTTC.

This clone appeared a few times. The chain links TRBV30 to TRBJ2-1; D unresolved. This CDR3 spans 11 amino acids. V lost 2 bases, J lost 9 bases, and 8 bases lay in between. Germline V CDR1 and CDR2: GTSNPN, SVGIG (reference sequence). CDR3 residues: CAWSQNAEQFF. CDR3 sequence (DNA): TGTGCCTGGAGTCAGAATGCTGAGCAGTTCTTC. The full variable domain, its missing parts supplied by reference TRBV30 and TRBJ2-1, is SQTIHQWPATLVQPVGSPLSLECTVEGTSNPNLYWYRQAAGRGLQLLFYSVGIGQISSEVPQNLSASRPQDRQFILSSKKLLLSDSGFYLCAWSQNAEQFFGPGTRLTVL.

This clone was picked up a small number of times. One end of the junction does not line up with germline, which may come from a read error. The rearrangement uses TRBV2 and TRBJ2-2, with D possibly TRBD1 on 6 matching bases. Germline lookup yields CDR1 SNHLY and CDR2 FYNNEI. The CDR3 is 15 amino acids. CDR3 bases: TGTGCCAGCAGTGAAAATCCGGACAGACACCGGGGAGCTGTTTTT. This gives the protein CASSENPDRHRGAVF.